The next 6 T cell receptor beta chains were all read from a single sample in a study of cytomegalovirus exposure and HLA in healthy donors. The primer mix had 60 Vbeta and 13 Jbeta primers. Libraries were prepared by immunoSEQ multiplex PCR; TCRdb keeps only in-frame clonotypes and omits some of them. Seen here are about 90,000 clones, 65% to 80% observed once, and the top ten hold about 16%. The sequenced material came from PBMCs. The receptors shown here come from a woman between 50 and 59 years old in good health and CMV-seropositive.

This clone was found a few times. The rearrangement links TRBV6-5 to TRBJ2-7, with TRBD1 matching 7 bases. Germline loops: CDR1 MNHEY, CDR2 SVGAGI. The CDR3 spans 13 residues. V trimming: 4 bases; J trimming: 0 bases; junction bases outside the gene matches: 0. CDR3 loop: CASSWDSSYEQYF. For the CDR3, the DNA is TGTGCCAGCAGTTGGGACAGCTCCTACGAGCAGTACTTC.

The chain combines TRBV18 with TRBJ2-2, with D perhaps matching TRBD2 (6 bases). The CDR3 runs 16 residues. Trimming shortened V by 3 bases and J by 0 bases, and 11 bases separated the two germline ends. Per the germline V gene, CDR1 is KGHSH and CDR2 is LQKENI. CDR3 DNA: TGTGCCAGCTCACCTATAGCGGCTACGAACACCGGGGAGCTGTTTTTT. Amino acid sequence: CASSPIAATNTGELFF. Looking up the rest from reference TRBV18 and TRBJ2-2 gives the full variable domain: NAGVMQNPRHLVRRRGQEARLRCSPMKGHSHVYWYRQLPEEGLKFMVYLQKENIIDESGMPKERFSAEFPKEGPSILRIQQVVRGDSAAYFCASSPIAATNTGELFFGEGSRLTVL.

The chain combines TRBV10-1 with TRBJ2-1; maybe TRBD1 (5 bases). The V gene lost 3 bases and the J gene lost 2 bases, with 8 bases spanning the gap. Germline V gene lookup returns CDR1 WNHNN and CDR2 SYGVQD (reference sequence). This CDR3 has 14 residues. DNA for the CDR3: TGCGCCAGCAGTGAAGACAGCACCTACAATGAGCAGTTCTTC. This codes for CASSEDSTYNEQFF.

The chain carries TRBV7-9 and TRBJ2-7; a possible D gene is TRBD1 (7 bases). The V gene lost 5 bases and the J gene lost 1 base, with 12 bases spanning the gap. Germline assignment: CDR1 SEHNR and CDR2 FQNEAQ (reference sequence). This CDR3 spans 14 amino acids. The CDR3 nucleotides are TGTGCCAGCAGCCCGGAGGGGGCTTCCTACGAGCAGTACTTC. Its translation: CASSPEGASYEQYF.

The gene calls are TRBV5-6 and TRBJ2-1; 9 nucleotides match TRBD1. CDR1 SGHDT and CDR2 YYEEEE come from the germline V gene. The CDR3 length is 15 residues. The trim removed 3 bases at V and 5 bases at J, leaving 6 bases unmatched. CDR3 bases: TGTGCCAGCAGCTGGGGGACAGGGATTAACAATGAGCAGTTCTTC. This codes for CASSWGTGINNEQFF.

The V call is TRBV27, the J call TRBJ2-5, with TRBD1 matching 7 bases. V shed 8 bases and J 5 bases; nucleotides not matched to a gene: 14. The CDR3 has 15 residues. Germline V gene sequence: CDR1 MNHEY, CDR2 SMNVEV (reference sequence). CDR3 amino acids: CASRRQGVDLETQYF. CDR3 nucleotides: TGTGCCAGCCGCCGACAGGGTGTGGATTTGGAGACCCAGTACTTC.